This paragraph reports one TCR beta chain. Its antigen is not identified. The data were obtained in a study of regulatory T cells. Study-level findings and limits: In CD3G-deficient patients, conventional CD4+ T cells were enriched for hydrophobic CDR3 residues at positions 6 and 7. Regulatory T cells showed the strongest V-J pair restriction and V/J gene skewing among patient repertoires.

This CDR3 spans 15 amino acids. V was pared by 2 bases and J by 0 bases, with 5 bases between. Germline CDR1 is KGHSH and CDR2 is LQKENI. Amplification used 52 TRBV primers and 13 TRBJ primers. The protocol was immunoSEQ multiplex PCR, while the TCRdb copy is restricted to in-frame clones and leaves out a portion. The sample shows 30,000 to 40,000 clones, about 91% of them seen only once. Autoimmunity was present in every CD3G-deficient patient, worse in two. Patients aged 2 to 39 years had fewer naive and more memory CD4+ and CD8+ T cells. The sequenced sample was conventional CD4+ T cells sorted from blood. This chain connects TRBV18 to TRBJ2-6; no clear D gene. The receptor was isolated from a person under 35 with CD3G deficiency. The CDR3 DNA is TGTGCCAGCTCACCAGAGAACTCTGGGGCCAACGTCCTGACTTTC. Protein sequence: CASSPENSGANVLTF.